This T cell receptor beta chain is from a study of CD8 T cells in ankylosing spondylitis (dated by TCRdb to about 2017). Concerning the study at large: The study profiled T cell receptor beta repertoires in healthy donors and ankylosing spondylitis patients to find disease-linked TCR variants. Peripheral blood samples were taken, and synovial fluid was additionally collected from ankylosing spondylitis patients. The full study cohort comprised some 27 ankylosing spondylitis patients and 85 to 120 healthy donors. Results the study describes overall, beyond this receptor: The disease-linked clones were reported to be significantly enriched in matched synovial fluid samples from ankylosing spondylitis patients. A TCR beta motif of about eight highly homologous amino acid variants appeared characteristic of blood from ankylosing spondylitis patients. Some motif variants were previously reported in synovial fluid and blood of reactive arthritis patients, suggesting common disease-initiation mechanisms. A CD8+ phenotype was shown by the disease-linked clones, which were found at relatively low frequencies in peripheral blood.

The V end gives up 6 bases and the J end 5 bases, leaving 13 bases in the junction not matched to a gene. CDR1 and CDR2 were assigned from the germline V gene (reference sequence) as DFQATT and SNEGSKA. The CDR3 sequence holds 15 residues, the cysteine and phenylalanine included. Here the CDR3 DNA is all that survives: 45 bases in frame from base 1. To note about this clonotype: Its antigen is still unknown. Within one base of it there is no much larger clone, and no base qualities were kept.

These reads were obtained on an Illumina HiSeq 2500. Quantitative 5'-RACE with molecular barcodes was the method used to prepare the TCR beta libraries. The study's own analysis went as follows. Disease-linked TCR variants were identified with a new computational method built on a probabilistic model of VDJ rearrangement. TCRdb ran its own pipeline on the public reads, namely fastp trimming at Q25 and MiXCR clone calling, and kept in-frame beta chains. Every distinct CDR3 protein forms one entry, paired with its most common genes and DNA. Here the V and J calls rest on TCRdb's processing, not on the authors' analysis. A total of over 600,000 distinct CDR3 sequences appear in this sample, over 15% of them only once. Around 19% of the sample belongs to the ten largest clones.

The sequenced sample consisted of blood, either unsorted or a sorted T cell fraction (not recorded which). The chain couples TRBV20-1 to TRBJ2-3; 8 central bases correspond to TRBD2. The clonotype was recovered from a male donor with ankylosing spondylitis. For the CDR3, the sequence is CSALLAAKGRDTQYF. In nucleotides, the sequence is TGCAGTGCCCTACTAGCGGCCAAAGGGAGAGATACGCAGTATTTT.